The rows below give T cell receptor beta chains drawn from one sample of a study of blood T cell repertoires in COVID-19. Clones were read by immunoSEQ multiplex PCR, and TCRdb kept only the in-frame ones, dropping some. Among 95,000 to 110,000 clones listed, more than 75% were seen once. The sample taken for sequencing was peripheral blood. Receptors were obtained from a human donor in a cohort sampled during active COVID-19. Both conserved end residues are part of each CDR3. A D gene is named only where the DNA matches it firmly. Size is omitted from some rows. Given values are once, few, many or a class for expanded clones.

j_call	clone_size	d_call	v_call	cdr3_aa	cdr3_nt
TRBJ1-1	.	TRBD1	TRBV7-6	CASSLDPRGPSEAFF	TGTGCCAGCAGCTTAGATCCCAGGGGGCCGTCTGAAGCTTTCTTT
TRBJ1-2	.	.	TRBV3-1/TRBV3-2	CASSPALGVGYGYTF	TGTGCCAGCAGCCCCGCCCTCGGGGTCGGCTATGGCTACACCTTC
TRBJ2-7	once	TRBD1	TRBV4-1	CASSQIRPTGTVSYEQYF	TGCGCCAGCAGCCAAATCCGTCCCACCGGGACAGTATCCTACGAGCAGTACTTC
TRBJ2-7	few	.	TRBV25-1	CASSEPALGRYEQYF	TGTGCCAGCAGTGAACCGGCACTTGGCAGGTACGAGCAGTACTTC
TRBJ2-7	.	.	TRBV6-5	CASIGQPSPYEQYF	TGTGCCAGCATAGGACAGCCAAGTCCCTACGAGCAGTACTTC
TRBJ2-1	.	.	TRBV9	CASSVEGRNNEQFF	TGTGCCAGCAGCGTGGAGGGACGGAACAATGAGCAGTTCTTC
TRBJ2-3	.	TRBD2	TRBV5-4	CASSLTSGLSTDTQYF	TGTGCCAGCAGCTTGACTAGCGGGCTTAGCACAGATACGCAGTATTTT
TRBJ2-7	few	TRBD2	TRBV27	CASRPTSGTEQYF	TGTGCCAGCAGGCCGACTAGCGGGACGGAGCAGTACTTC
TRBJ1-2	.	.	TRBV2	CASSANNYGYTF	TGTGCCAGCAGTGCCAATAACTATGGCTACACCTTC
TRBJ2-5	.	.	TRBV5-5	CASSSYPGLVQETQYF	TGTGCCAGCAGCTCCTACCCCGGACTGGTACAAGAGACCCAGTACTTC
TRBJ2-7	.	.	TRBV3-1/TRBV3-2	CASSQEVQAAYEQYF	TGTGCCAGCAGCCAAGAAGTTCAAGCGGCCTACGAGCAGTACTTC
TRBJ1-4	.	TRBD1	TRBV9	CASSVEPTGGGREKLFF	TGTGCCAGCAGCGTGGAACCTACAGGGGGAGGAAGGGAAAAACTGTTTTTT
TRBJ2-7	.	.	TRBV2	CAQGSVSYEQYF	TGTGCCCAGGGTTCCGTCTCCTACGAGCAGTACTTC
TRBJ2-1	.	.	TRBV5-5	CASNSRVYSNEQFF	TGTGCCAGCAATAGCAGGGTATATTCCAATGAGCAGTTCTTC
TRBJ2-7	.	.	TRBV11-2	CASSRRNGGAEQYF	TGTGCCAGCAGCCGGCGGAACGGTGGAGCCGAGCAGTACTTC
TRBJ1-1	.	.	TRBV9	CASSVGGTTEAFF	TGTGCCAGCAGCGTAGGGGGGACTACTGAAGCTTTCTTT
TRBJ2-7	.	.	TRBV7-9	CASSLEFGLYF	TGTGCCAGCAGCTTGGAGTTCGGTCTGTACTTC
TRBJ2-7	.	.	TRBV6-1	CASSEEAGDSYEQYF	TGTGCCAGCAGTGAAGAGGCAGGGGATTCCTACGAGCAGTACTTC
TRBJ2-2	.	.	TRBV28	CASMRVELYTGELFF	TGTGCCAGCATGAGGGTTGAGCTTTACACCGGGGAGCTGTTTTTT
TRBJ2-7	.	TRBD1	TRBV28	CASKVTGGYEQYF	TGTGCCAGCAAGGTGACAGGGGGCTACGAGCAGTACTTC
TRBJ1-1	.	.	TRBV6-2/TRBV6-3	CASSYDPGMEAFF	TGTGCCAGCAGTTACGATCCGGGGATGGAAGCTTTCTTT
TRBJ2-1	.	TRBD1	TRBV5-8	CASSFFLSGQGINEQFF	TGTGCCAGCAGCTTTTTCCTGTCGGGACAGGGAATCAATGAGCAGTTCTTC
TRBJ2-2	few	TRBD2	TRBV4-1	CASAPSPLAESNTGELFF	TGCGCCAGCGCGCCATCCCCACTAGCGGAATCGAACACCGGGGAGCTGTTTTTT